Below, one T cell receptor (beta chain) is given with its context. V lost 1 base and J lost 6, with 11 bases in between. Germline V lookup: CDR1 SEHNR, CDR2 FQNEAQ (reference sequence). The CDR3 length is 14 residues. The data belong to a study of cytomegalovirus exposure and HLA in healthy donors. The PCR employed 60 Vbeta primers together with 13 Jbeta primers. This table comes from immunoSEQ multiplex PCR, and its TCRdb copy is limited to in-frame clones, with some not included. Its table lists about 84,000 clones. The chain carries TRBV7-9 and TRBJ2-3; TRBD2 is a possible D gene (5 bases). Sequencing input: PBMCs. The receptor's source is a man aged 50-59 years in good health and CMV-seronegative. The CDR3 is CASSLEDSGDTQYF. The CDR3 region has the DNA TGTGCCAGCAGCTTAGAGGACTCCGGGGATACGCAGTATTTT.